Listed here are 26 T cell receptor beta chains from one sample, sequenced in a study of cytomegalovirus exposure and HLA in healthy donors. The table came from immunoSEQ multiplex PCR; TCRdb's copy has only in-frame clones and leaves some out. The sample includes 150,000 to 200,000 clones, approximately 89% of them seen just once. The sample taken for sequencing was PBMCs. The receptors were sampled from a young man in good health and CMV-seropositive.

A few counts support this clone. The chain links TRBV6-6 to TRBJ2-2, with a tentative D call TRBD1 (5 bases). There are 15 residues in the CDR3. Germline-derived CDR1 and CDR2 are MNHNY and SVGAGI (reference sequence). Trimming removed 7 bases at V and 7 bases at J, with 19 bases between. CDR3 DNA: TGTGCCAGCACCACAGAACTCCTAGGGGACGGGGAGCTGTTTTTT. Its protein product is CASTTELLGDGELFF.

V gene TRBV9 combines with J gene TRBJ1-3, with D possibly being TRBD1 (5 bases). Germline values: CDR1 SGDLS, CDR2 YYNGEE. The CDR3 has 16 amino acids. Between the trimmed V and J ends, which lost 0 bases and 0 bases, there was a span of 10 bases. CDR3 loop: CASSVDRPSSGNTIYF. Here the CDR3 DNA reads TGTGCCAGCAGCGTAGACAGGCCCAGCTCTGGAAACACCATATATTTT.

This clone showed up just a few times. The gene calls are TRBV21-1 and TRBJ1-6. TRBV21-1 is a documented pseudogene. CDR3 length equals 14 residues. The DNA for the CDR3 is TGTGCCAAGGATAACGGAGGCTATAATTCACCCCTCCACTTT. This codes for CAKDNGGYNSPLHF.

The chain carries TRBV9 and TRBJ1-3, with TRBD1 matching 9 bases. Looked up from germline, CDR1 is SGDLS and CDR2 is YYNGEE. V gave up 0 bases and J gave up 0 bases; unmatched junction bases: 7. The CDR3 runs to 18 residues. CDR3 residues: CASSVVGTGPSSGNTIYF. The CDR3 bases are TGTGCCAGCAGCGTAGTGGGGACAGGGCCAAGCTCTGGAAACACCATATATTTT.

The chain combines TRBV6-5 with TRBJ2-7; 9 nucleotides match TRBD2. The CDR3 totals 15 residues. Germline CDR1 and CDR2: MNHEY and SVGAGI. The J segment lost 2 bases and the V segment lost 5 bases, leaving 7 bases of the junction unmatched. CDR3 bases: TGTGCCAGCAGTCGGGGACTAGCAGACCCCTACGAGCAGTACTTC. This codes for CASSRGLADPYEQYF.

The V and J genes are TRBV21-1 and TRBJ1-2; the table gives TRBD1 as D, unverified against the DNA. TRBV21-1 is a known pseudogene. CDR3 size: 15 residues. The CDR3 reads CASKGDSRNLYGYTF. The CDR3 DNA follows: TGTGCCAGCAAGGGGGACAGCAGAAACCTCTATGGCTACACCTTC.

The chain uses TRBV7-9 and TRBJ2-3; D is unclear. V lost 1 base and J lost 6, with 14 bases in between. CDR3 size: 15 residues. Germline V gives CDR1 SEHNR, CDR2 FQNEAQ (reference sequence). The CDR3, as DNA: TGTGCCAGCAGCTTAGTTCTAAGGATAGCTGATACGCAGTATTTT. This gives the protein CASSLVLRIADTQYF.

The chain links TRBV4-1 to TRBJ2-7, with a possible D match to TRBD1 (6 bases). V gave up 4 bases and J gave up 1 base, with 20 bases separating them. Germline V lookup: CDR1 MGHRA, CDR2 YSYEKL. The CDR3 extends over 17 amino acids. The CDR3 sequence: CASSRSPIRGRSYEQYF. CDR3 DNA: TGCGCCAGCAGCCGGTCCCCAATCAGGGGTCGATCCTACGAGCAGTACTTC.

The genes are TRBV29-1 and TRBJ1-2; D is unresolved. Trimming took 1 base from V and 8 from J, leaving 14 bases between them. This CDR3 is 13 amino acids long. Germline V gene sequence: CDR1 SQVTM, CDR2 ANQGSEA. CDR3 sequence: CSVEVGEYRGYTF. The CDR3 DNA reads as TGCAGCGTTGAAGTCGGGGAGTATAGAGGCTACACCTTC.

The gene calls are TRBV6-5 and TRBJ2-2; TRBD2 might be the D (5 bases). Germline loops: CDR1 MNHEY, CDR2 SVGAGI. The CDR3 runs to 16 residues. V lost 4 bases to trimming and J lost 8 bases, with 20 bases between them. In nucleotides, the CDR3 is TGTGCCAGCAGTTCCTGGACTTCCATAGGCACTGGGGAGCTGTTTTTT. Translation: CASSSWTSIGTGELFF.

The chain carries TRBV6-5 and TRBJ2-3, with D perhaps TRBD2 (7 bases). Germline CDR1 reads MNHEY; CDR2 reads SVGAGI. Trimming pared 2 bases from V and 8 bases from J, leaving 17 bases between. The CDR3 length is 15 residues. The CDR3 DNA reads TGTGCCAGCAGTTACGAAAACCGAGGGGGGGTTACGCAGTATTTT. Amino acids: CASSYENRGGVTQYF.

This rearrangement joins TRBV27 to TRBJ2-7; D is possibly TRBD1 (6 bases). Germline CDR1 reads MNHEY; CDR2 reads SMNVEV (reference sequence). Trimming removed 5 bases from V and 0 bases from J, with 11 bases in between. This CDR3 contains 14 residues. The CDR3: CASSPDRPSYEQYF. DNA of the CDR3: TGTGCCAGCAGTCCCGACAGGCCCTCCTACGAGCAGTACTTC.

This sequence joins TRBV29-1 and TRBJ1-1, with 9 bases aligning to TRBD1. CDR3 size: 13 residues. CDR1 is SQVTM and CDR2 is ANQGSEA in the germline V gene. The V and J ends lost 8 bases and 6 bases, in that order; junction bases with no gene match: 10. CDR3 nucleotide sequence: TGCAGCCACCTACAGGGGGCAAGTTCTGAAGCTTTCTTT. This gives the protein CSHLQGASSEAFF.

The V and J genes are TRBV27 and TRBJ1-2, with D possibly TRBD1 on 6 matching bases. The germline V and J ends were trimmed by 5 bases and 8 bases, with 18 bases remaining between them. This CDR3 region has 14 residues. Germline V gene data show CDR1 as MNHEY and CDR2 as SMNVEV (reference sequence). The CDR3 is CASSPLQGRGGYTF. The DNA of the CDR3 is TGTGCCAGCAGTCCCCTACAGGGACGTGGCGGCTACACCTTC.

The rearrangement uses TRBV7-2 and TRBJ1-5; D ambiguous. The V and J ends lost 1 base and 5 bases respectively, with 12 bases between them. This CDR3 has 15 residues. The germline CDR1 and CDR2 sequences are SGHTA and FQGNSA. CDR3 bases: TGTGCCAGCAGCTTAGATCCGGGTATGGATCAGCCCCAGCATTTT. Its protein product is CASSLDPGMDQPQHF.

In its sample, this clone was seen many times. This CDR3 is CASSAGLAVTDTQYF. The CDR3 DNA sequence: TGTGCCAGCAGCGCGGGACTAGCGGTGACAGATACGCAGTATTTT. The V gene is TRBV9, the J gene TRBJ2-3; 11 nucleotides align to TRBD2. From germline, CDR1 is SGDLS and CDR2 YYNGEE. V was clipped by 3 bases and J by 3 bases; unmatched bases: 3. This CDR3 is built from 15 residues.

The chain has TRBV11-2 and TRBJ1-3; D uncertain. The CDR3 covers 15 residues. Trimming stripped 5 bases from V and 0 bases from J, with 11 bases between. CDR1 is SGHAT and CDR2 is FQNNGV in the germline V gene. The CDR3 DNA reads TGTGCCAGCAGCACCACCCGGAGCTCTGGAAACACCATATATTTT. It yields the protein CASSTTRSSGNTIYF.

The chain combines TRBV4-2 with TRBJ1-5; TRBD1 matches at 7 bases. The J segment lost 6 bases and the V segment lost 0 bases, leaving 8 bases of the junction unmatched. The CDR3 sequence is 16 residues long. Germline V gene sequence: CDR1 LGHNA, CDR2 YNFKEQ. The CDR3 region is CASSQDLAGGFQPQHF. As DNA, the CDR3 is TGTGCCAGCAGCCAAGATCTGGCAGGGGGGTTTCAGCCCCAGCATTTT.

The chain is built from TRBV25-1 and TRBJ2-7; tentatively, D is TRBD2 (7 bases). Germline CDR1 reads MGHDK; CDR2 reads SYGVNS. The CDR3 is made up of 13 amino acids. The ends were cut back, 5 bases at V and 5 bases at J, with 13 bases in the middle. CDR3 coding DNA: TGTGCCAGCAGTTGGGGGGCGGGGGACGAGCAGTACTTC. Translating gives CASSWGAGDEQYF.

CDR3 protein: CASSLRGQILDTQYF. In nucleotides, the CDR3 is TGCGCCAGCAGCTTGCGAGGACAGATTTTAGATACGCAGTATTTT. This chain joins TRBV5-1 and TRBJ2-3; a possible D gene is TRBD1 (6 bases). The CDR3 contains 15 residues. CDR1 and CDR2 (germline): SGHRS, YFSETQ. Trimming removed 1 base from V and 5 bases from J, with 14 bases in between.

The V call is TRBV7-2, the J call TRBJ2-7; 7 bases align to TRBD1. Losses at the gene ends were 5 bases for V and 5 bases for J; bases not matched to a gene: 9. The CDR3 is 14 residues long. The germline V gene encodes CDR1 SGHTA and CDR2 FQGNSA. CDR3 in amino acids: CASSDRVRGHEQYF. Written as DNA, the CDR3 is TGTGCCAGCAGCGACAGGGTACGCGGTCACGAGCAGTACTTC.

The chain has TRBV5-1 and TRBJ2-1, with TRBD2 matching over 14 bases. J gave up 7 bases and V 3 bases, and 6 bases lay outside the gene matches. The CDR3 has 16 residues. Germline CDR1 reads SGHRS; CDR2 reads YFSETQ. In DNA form, the CDR3 reads TGCGCCAGCAGCTCGACTAGCGGGAGGGCAGGGAATGAGCAGTTCTTC. This translates into CASSSTSGRAGNEQFF.

The J gene is TRBJ2-7, the V gene TRBV7-8; 9 bases align to TRBD1. This CDR3 is 15 amino acids long. The ends lost 5 bases at V and 5 bases at J; junction bases unmatched: 10. Germline V gives CDR1 SGHVS, CDR2 FQNEAQ. The CDR3 spells CASSLTGQGMDEQYF. The DNA of the CDR3 is TGTGCCAGCAGCCTAACGGGACAGGGAATGGACGAGCAGTACTTC. Together with reference TRBV7-8 and TRBJ2-7, the CDR3 gives the full variable domain: GAGVSQSPRYKVAKRGQDVALRCDPISGHVSLFWYQQALGQGPEFLTYFQNEAQLDKSGLPSDRFFAERPEGSVSTLKIQRTQQEDSAVYLCASSLTGQGMDEQYFGPGTRLTVT.

This clone occurred a few times. CDR3 bases: TGTGCCAGCACCAATAGAGACAGGGGGAACTACGAGCAGTACTTC. Encoded protein: CASTNRDRGNYEQYF. This chain joins TRBV7-9 and TRBJ2-7; 9 nucleotides agree with TRBD1. The germline gives CDR1 SEHNR, CDR2 FQNEAQ (reference sequence). The CDR3 length is 15 residues. V shed 7 bases, J shed 3 bases, and the junction held 10 bases outside the gene matches.

The chain is built from TRBV11-2 and TRBJ1-1; the match to TRBD1 covers 11 bases. The CDR3 runs 15 residues. Germline lookup yields CDR1 SGHAT and CDR2 FQNNGV. Losses at the gene ends were 4 bases for V and 4 bases for J; bases not matched to a gene: 5. CDR3 DNA: TGTGCCAGCAGCTCTGGGACAGGGGGAGGCACTGAAGCTTTCTTT. Residues: CASSSGTGGGTEAFF.

This clone was picked up one time. The gene calls are TRBV18 and TRBJ2-7; perhaps TRBD1 as D (5 bases). Looked up from germline, CDR1 is KGHSH and CDR2 is LQKENI. The V end was cut by 2 bases, the J end by 2 bases, with 10 bases between. The CDR3 contains 14 residues. The CDR3 region has the DNA TGTGCCAGCTCACCAGGCAGGGCCACCTACGAGCAGTACTTC. Residues: CASSPGRATYEQYF.